This T cell receptor beta chain derives from a study of CD8 T cells in ankylosing spondylitis. The study's findings and limits: The disease-linked clones had a CD8+ phenotype and low blood frequencies.

The CDR3 totals 14 residues. Trimming removed 3 bases from V and 1 base from J, with 12 bases in between. CDR1 and CDR2 from the germline V gene are DFQATT and SNEGSKA (reference sequence). There are many counts of this clonotype. What it binds is unknown. TCRdb reprocessed the 5' RACE reads with MiXCR, giving one entry per CDR3 protein. The table records some 150,000 distinct CDR3 sequences, about 10% of them present only once. Material: blood, either unsorted or a sorted T cell fraction (not recorded which). The chain recombines TRBV20-1 with TRBJ1-1; D is possibly TRBD1 (6 bases). This clonotype was obtained from a female donor with ankylosing spondylitis or in good health (not recorded which). CDR3 amino acids: CSARTGHPNTEAFF. In DNA, the CDR3 is TGCAGTGCTAGGACAGGACACCCGAACACTGAAGCTTTCTTT.